The rows below give T cell receptor beta chains drawn from one sample of a study of T cells in tuberculosis. TCRdb keeps only in-frame clones here, not all; method: immunoSEQ multiplex PCR. The table shows 40,000 to 45,000 clones, with nearly 95% occurring only once. The sample was PBMCs. The receptors were sampled from a donor aged 10-29 years with latent tuberculosis or without tuberculosis infection. The CDR3 runs from the conserved cysteine through the conserved F or W. The D gene is left open where the match is weak. Only some rows state a clone size, as once, few, many or a class for expanded clones.

D gene	V gene	J gene	clone size	CDR3 DNA	CDR3 protein
TRBD1	TRBV30	TRBJ2-7	.	TGTGCCTGGAGTTCCGGACAGGGAGGTTACGAGCAGTACTTC	CAWSSGQGGYEQYF
TRBD1	TRBV6-4	TRBJ1-6	.	TGTGCCAGCAGTGACGGGGGACAGTATTCACCCCTCCACTTT	CASSDGGQYSPLHF
.	TRBV11-2	TRBJ2-7	.	TGTGCCAGCAGCCCCATGACAGGCTACGAGCAGTACTTC	CASSPMTGYEQYF
.	TRBV5-6	TRBJ2-1	.	TGTGCCAGCAGGGGTGGAAGGGGAAGCTCCTACAATGAGCAGTTCTTC	CASRGGRGSSYNEQFF
TRBD1	TRBV5-4	TRBJ2-6	.	TGTGCCAGCAGCTTCAACAGGGGATCTGGGGCCAACGTCCTGACTTTC	CASSFNRGSGANVLTF
TRBD2	TRBV19	TRBJ2-7	few	TGTGCCAGTAGTATACCTAGCGGGACCCTTTACTACGAGCAGTACTTC	CASSIPSGTLYYEQYF
TRBD2	TRBV10-1	TRBJ2-1	.	TGCGCCAGCCATAGCGGGAGGGCCTTTCTGGTCTCCTACAATGAGCAGTTCTTC	CASHSGRAFLVSYNEQFF
.	TRBV6-1	TRBJ2-4	.	TGTGCCAGCAGCCCGGGAAACCGCATTCAGTACTTC	CASSPGNRIQYF
TRBD1	TRBV5-6	TRBJ1-5	.	TGTGCCAGCAGCTTAAACAGGGGTGGGAGCAATCAGCCCCAGCATTTT	CASSLNRGGSNQPQHF
.	TRBV7-6	TRBJ2-6	.	TGTGCCAGCAGCTCAGGGGGGTTATCTGGGGCCAACGTCCTGACTTTC	CASSSGGLSGANVLTF
.	TRBV25-1	TRBJ1-1	.	TGTGCCAGCAGACTCCAGGGGAAAGGGACCACTGAAGCTTTCTTT	CASRLQGKGTTEAFF
.	TRBV7-8	TRBJ2-7	.	TGTGCCAGCAGCCCTTCTGCCCTTCTAGCGATCACCTACGAGCAGTACTTC	CASSPSALLAITYEQYF
.	TRBV15	TRBJ2-3	once	TGTGCCACCAGCAGGACTAGTGGTAGGGATACGCAGTATTTT	CATSRTSGRDTQYF
.	TRBV6-1	TRBJ1-5	.	TGTGCCAGCAGTGGCTTACAGGGTTCGGCTCAGCCCCAGCATTTT	CASSGLQGSAQPQHF
TRBD1	TRBV7-9	TRBJ1-1	.	TGTGCCAGCAGCCTTCCAGGGGGTGAGCCACGAGCTTTCTTT	CASSLPGGEPRAFF
TRBD1	TRBV7-2	TRBJ1-2	.	TGTGCCAGCAGCCCAGACTGGGGGCAGGGGGAAAACTATGGCTACACCTTC	CASSPDWGQGENYGYTF
.	TRBV19	TRBJ1-4	.	TGTGCCAGTAGTAGGCCGGGTCCGGGTAATGAAAAACTGTTTTTT	CASSRPGPGNEKLFF
.	TRBV4-1	TRBJ1-1	.	TGCGCCAGCAGCCCCCCGGGGTCGAACACTGAAGCTTTCTTT	CASSPPGSNTEAFF
TRBD1	TRBV6-6	TRBJ1-1	once	TGTGCCAGCAACCTCGGACAGGGGGCGTTGAACACTGAAGCTTTCTTT	CASNLGQGALNTEAFF
TRBD1	TRBV18	TRBJ1-2	.	TGTGCCAGCTCACCCCAGGACAGGGATGCCGGCTACACCTTC	CASSPQDRDAGYTF
TRBD1	TRBV30	TRBJ2-1	.	TGTGCCTGGAGTGTAGGGACGACAGGGGGCGATGAGCAGTTCTTC	CAWSVGTTGGDEQFF
TRBD1	TRBV10-3	TRBJ2-7	.	TGTGCCATCAGTGAGGCACCGGGACAGGGATTAGGCTCCTACGAGCAGTACTTC	CAISEAPGQGLGSYEQYF
.	TRBV4-1	TRBJ2-1	once	TGCGCCAGCAGCCAACCGAGACTAGTGCGGGGCTACAATGAGCAGTTCTTC	CASSQPRLVRGYNEQFF
.	TRBV9	TRBJ1-2	.	TGTGCCAGCAGCCCCCAATGGGGGCTTTCGGCAATTTATGGCTACACCTTC	CASSPQWGLSAIYGYTF
.	TRBV4-1	TRBJ2-7	.	TGCGCCAGCAGCCTAATGGGGGCGTCCTACGAGCAGTACTTC	CASSLMGASYEQYF
TRBD1	TRBV27	TRBJ2-2	.	TGTGCCAGCAAACTCTACCCTTGGACAGGGGAACCCGGGGAGCTGTTTTTT	CASKLYPWTGEPGELFF
.	TRBV5-1	TRBJ2-2	.	TGCGCCAGCAGCTTCGAGGATGCGAACACCGGGGAGCTGTTTTTT	CASSFEDANTGELFF
TRBD1	TRBV5-8	TRBJ2-6	once	TGTGCCAGCAGCCGGACAGGGCTTAGGTCGACCTCTGGGGCCAACGTCCTGACTTTC	CASSRTGLRSTSGANVLTF
.	TRBV10-3	TRBJ1-4	.	TGTGCCACCAAAGCGGATTCCTATGAAAAACTGTTTTTT	CATKADSYEKLFF
.	TRBV27	TRBJ2-7	.	TGTGCCAGCAGTTTTCAGGGCTCCTACGAGCAGTACTTC	CASSFQGSYEQYF
TRBD2	TRBV4-1	TRBJ2-1	once	TGCGCCAGCAGCCAATCCAGGACTAGTCTTAGTCCCTACAATGAGCAGTTCTTC	CASSQSRTSLSPYNEQFF
TRBD1	TRBV12-5	TRBJ2-1	.	TGTGCTAGTGGAACGGGACAGGGGGATGAGCAGTTCTTC	CASGTGQGDEQFF
.	TRBV14	TRBJ1-4	.	TGTGCCAGCAGCCAAGACGGTAACGAACTGTTTTTT	CASSQDGNELFF
.	TRBV4-2	TRBJ2-3	.	TGTGCCAGCAGCCATCCCAGCAGGGCCTTCACAGATACGCAGTATTTT	CASSHPSRAFTDTQYF
.	TRBV5-6	TRBJ1-2	.	TGTGCCAGCAGCCCCTGGGGGGGGCTCGGCTACACCTTC	CASSPWGGLGYTF
TRBD2	TRBV5-1	TRBJ2-7	.	TGCGCCAGCAGCTTGGGGGGACTAGCGGCTTTCTACGAGCAGTACTTC	CASSLGGLAAFYEQYF
.	TRBV19	TRBJ1-3	.	TGTGCCAGTAGTCGTCCGGGAACTGGAAACACCATATATTTT	CASSRPGTGNTIYF
TRBD2	TRBV9	TRBJ2-7	.	TGTGCCAGCAGCGTTGGGGGGGAGTACGAGCAGTACTTC	CASSVGGEYEQYF
TRBD2	TRBV29-1	TRBJ2-7	once	TGCAGCGTCGTAGCGGGCCTACCCTACGAGCAGTACTTC	CSVVAGLPYEQYF
.	TRBV4-1	TRBJ2-1	.	TGCGCCAGCAGCCATACCGGGACTCCCCCCTTCAATGAGCAGTTCTTC	CASSHTGTPPFNEQFF
TRBD2	TRBV6-6	TRBJ2-3	.	TGTGCCAGCAGCCTTAGAGCGGGAGACACAGATACGCAGTATTTT	CASSLRAGDTDTQYF